This T cell receptor beta chain was identified in a study of low-dose radiotherapy and immunotherapy resistance in tumors. Study as a whole: Per fraction, Cohort 2 was given 1 Gy every two weeks, accumulating a total of 13 Gy over 26 weeks. Aspirin was administered orally at 300 mg daily for four cycles, commencing on cycle 1 day 1.

Stated time point: after trial treatment. Treatment noted: LDRT plus nivolumab, ipilimumab, low-dose cyclophosphamide and aspirin (RACIN trial). Along with nivolumab and ipilimumab, donors received aspirin, low-dose cyclophosphamide and low-dose radiotherapy. First-strand cDNA relied on TRAV- and TRBV-specific primers spanning alpha and beta chains. The TCRs were subjected to amplification over approximately 20 PCR cycles employing a constant-region primer in conjunction with a V-primer adapter. Following isolation, mRNA was amplified via in vitro transcription. In TCRdb, the reads were re-called with MiXCR into one record per CDR3 protein. The data contain 95,000 to 100,000 distinct CDR3 sequences, around 21% of them singletons. This clonotype was found many times. The V gene end was trimmed by 1 base and the J gene end by 5 bases; junction bases not matched to a gene: 6. The CDR3 covers 15 residues. CDR1 is SGHAT and CDR2 is FQNNGV in the germline V gene.

The source material was PBMCs, sampled after low-dose radiotherapy plus immunotherapy. J is TRBJ2-3 and V is TRBV11-2; 7 bases are shared with TRBD2. The receptor was isolated from a male donor with prostate cancer. This CDR3 is CASSLAAGEGDTQYF. The CDR3 nucleotides are TGTGCCAGCAGCTTAGCGGCGGGGGAGGGAGATACGCAGTATTTT.